Presented here are 5 T cell receptor beta chains from one specimen sequenced in a study of cytomegalovirus exposure and HLA in healthy donors. The PCR had 60 Vbeta and 13 Jbeta primers. Profiling relied on immunoSEQ multiplex PCR, and the TCRdb table lists in-frame clones only, not all of them. Altogether roughly 80,000 clones are present, around 60% being singletons, with the ten largest covering more than 3.5%. The specimen sequenced was PBMCs. All receptors derive from a male donor in good health and CMV-seropositive.

The chain combines TRBV19 with TRBJ2-5; no definite D call. The CDR3 consists of 13 residues. V gave up 4 bases and J gave up 3 bases, with 9 bases separating them. CDR1 and CDR2 (germline): LNHDA, SQIVND (reference sequence). The CDR3 bases are TGTGCCAGTAGTACAACCCGGGAAGAGACCCAGTACTTC. This translates into CASSTTREETQYF.

This clone was counted between two and nine times. The CDR3 here is CSVEGLAGGTQYF. In DNA, the CDR3 is TGCAGCGTTGAAGGGCTAGCGGGCGGGACCCAGTACTTC. This chain joins TRBV29-1 and TRBJ2-5; TRBD2 matches 8 bases. This CDR3 is built from 13 residues. V dropped 1 base and J dropped 7; count of bases not matched to a gene: 5. Germline V lookup: CDR1 SQVTM, CDR2 ANQGSEA.

The chain employs TRBV5-1 and TRBJ1-3; no clear D gene. The CDR3 is 14 residues long. Germline lookup yields CDR1 SGHRS and CDR2 YFSETQ. V was pared by 4 bases and J by 4 bases, with 12 bases between. CDR3 coding DNA: TGCGCCAGCAGCGACCGGGGAACGGGAAACACCATATATTTT. Its translation is CASSDRGTGNTIYF.

The genes are TRBV5-1 and TRBJ1-1, with 11 bases lining up with TRBD1. Germline V gene sequence: CDR1 SGHRS, CDR2 YFSETQ. The CDR3 contains 14 residues. The V gene end was trimmed by 4 bases and the J gene end by 4 bases; junction bases not matched to a gene: 3. The CDR3 DNA reads as TGCGCCAGCAGCGCCGGGACAGGGGGCACTGAAGCTTTCTTT. Translated: CASSAGTGGTEAFF.

This sequence joins TRBV28 and TRBJ1-1; 7 bases line up with TRBD1. Germline loops: CDR1 MDHEN, CDR2 SYDVKM. The CDR3 is made up of 13 amino acids. V trimming: 6 bases; J trimming: 9 bases; junction bases outside the gene matches: 10. As DNA, the CDR3 is TGTGCCAGCAGAGGGTCGGGACAGCCGAAAGCTTTCTTT. Amino acid sequence: CASRGSGQPKAFF.